The rows below give T cell receptor beta chains drawn from one sample of a study of identical twins. TCRdb reanalysed the 5' RACE reads using MiXCR and keeps one entry per CDR3 protein. The table records just over 500,000 distinct CDR3 sequences, around 20% of them present only once. Another study also made use of these data, one on T cells expressing NK-cell markers.

Material for sequencing was CD4+ T cells sorted from blood. These receptor sequences come from a woman between 18 and 29 years old in good health. CDR3s include the opening cysteine and the closing phenylalanine or tryptophan. The order of the fields is J gene, clone size, V gene, D gene, CDR3 length, CDR3 DNA, CDR3 protein. A D gene is named only where the DNA matches it firmly. The listing skips clone size in some rows; elsewhere it reads once, few, many or a size class.

>TRBJ1-2|.|TRBV20-1|TRBD1|14
TGCAGTGCTCAAAAGAGTGGACAGGGTGGTGGCTACACCTTC
CSAQKSGQGGGYTF
>TRBJ2-1|.|TRBV10-3|.|13
TGTGCCATCAGTGGGGGGCTGGAGAATGAGCAGTTCTTC
CAISGGLENEQFF
>TRBJ2-7|once|TRBV11-1|.|15
TGTGCCAGCAGCTTAGGTGGTGATGGTCGCTACGAGCAGTACTTC
CASSLGGDGRYEQYF
>TRBJ2-5|.|TRBV3-1|.|15
TGTGCCAGCAGCCATAGGGCCTGGCTGGGGGAGACCCAGTACTTC
CASSHRAWLGETQYF
>TRBJ1-2|.|TRBV6-6|.|12
TGTGCCAGCAGTTCTCGACAAGATGGCTACACCTTC
CASSSRQDGYTF
>TRBJ2-7|few|TRBV20-1|TRBD2|14
TGCAGTGCTACTGAGACTAGCGACCCGTACGAGCAGTACTTC
CSATETSDPYEQYF
>TRBJ1-4|few|TRBV7-8|.|14
TGTGCCAGCAGCTTAACTGAGTCTAATGAAAAACTGTTTTTT
CASSLTESNEKLFF
>TRBJ2-3|many|TRBV29-1|.|12
TGCAGCTGGGCGCCTAGCACAGATACGCAGTATTTT
CSWAPSTDTQYF
>TRBJ2-1|few|TRBV7-3|.|15
TGTGCCAGCAGCTTAGCGGGGGCCCTAGGGAATGAGCAGTTCTTC
CASSLAGALGNEQFF
>TRBJ2-7|few|TRBV25-1|TRBD1|17
TGTGCCAGCAGTGACGACCAGCCCGGGACAGGGAGCTACGAGCAGTACTTC
CASSDDQPGTGSYEQYF
>TRBJ2-3|few|TRBV20-1|TRBD1|13
TGCAGTGTAAGGGACAGCAGCACAGATACGCAGTATTTT
CSVRDSSTDTQYF
>TRBJ1-2|.|TRBV6-1|TRBD1|15
TGTGCCAGCACCCCACTAGTCACACAGGGGAATGGCTACACCTTC
CASTPLVTQGNGYTF
>TRBJ1-2|few|TRBV20-1|.|12
TGCAGTGCTAAAAGTACAGAATATGGCTACACCTTC
CSAKSTEYGYTF
>TRBJ2-1|.|TRBV24-1|.|15
TGTGCCACCAGTAATGGGGATCTCTCCTACAATGAGCAGTTCTTC
CATSNGDLSYNEQFF
>TRBJ2-1|.|TRBV4-3|.|14
TGCGCCAGCAGCCAAGATCCAGGACGGGATGAGCAGTTCTTC
CASSQDPGRDEQFF
>TRBJ2-7|many|TRBV5-1|.|13
TGCGCCAGCAGCCCACGGACGGACGCGGCACAGTACTTC
CASSPRTDAAQYF
>TRBJ2-3|.|TRBV10-3|TRBD2|14
TGTGCCATAAAGACTAGCCTTTCGGGAGATACGCAGTATTTT
CAIKTSLSGDTQYF
>TRBJ2-7|.|TRBV7-2|.|13
TGTGCCAGCACAGACAGCGGCCCCTACGAGCAGTACTTC
CASTDSGPYEQYF
>TRBJ2-7|.|TRBV6-5|.|16
TGTGCCAGCAGTTACTCGAAAAGGGGGTACTCCTACGAGCAGTACTTC
CASSYSKRGYSYEQYF
>TRBJ1-5|few|TRBV20-1|.|9
TGCTCGAGCGGACAGCCCCAGCATTTT
CSSGQPQHF
>TRBJ1-2|.|TRBV12-3/TRBV12-4|TRBD1|13
TGTGCCAGCAGGGAGACAGGGGAGGACGGCTACACCTTC
CASRETGEDGYTF
>TRBJ2-1|few|TRBV5-1|.|13
TGCGCCAGCAGCACCCAGGACGGGGCCGAGCAGTTCTTC
CASSTQDGAEQFF
>TRBJ2-3|.|TRBV20-1|.|14
TGCAGTGCTAGCGGGGCGGCTGGCGCAGATACGCAGTATTTT
CSASGAAGADTQYF
>TRBJ1-1|few|TRBV10-3|TRBD1|12
TGTGCCATCAGTGGGGGGCAGGGGGCAGCTTTCTTT
CAISGGQGAAFF
>TRBJ2-3|.|TRBV20-1|TRBD1|15
TGCAGTGCCAATAGGGAACAGGGGAGAACAGATACGCAGTATTTT
CSANREQGRTDTQYF
>TRBJ1-2|.|TRBV6-1|.|18
TGTGCCAGCAGTGCCCGACAAGATCGCCGGGGGTTGTACTATGGCTACACCTTC
CASSARQDRRGLYYGYTF
>TRBJ2-1|.|TRBV12-3/TRBV12-4|.|12
TGTGCCAGCAGTTTCGCAAGGAATGAGCAGTTCTTC
CASSFARNEQFF
>TRBJ2-5|few|TRBV5-1|TRBD2|15
TGCGCCAGCAGCATACTAGCGGGAGGGCAGGAGACCCAGTACTTC
CASSILAGGQETQYF
>TRBJ2-7|.|TRBV6-5|.|17
TGTGCCAGCAGTTACTCGCGGCGGTCAGCTCTTTCCTACGAGCAGTACTTC
CASSYSRRSALSYEQYF
>TRBJ1-1|few|TRBV5-6|.|11
TGTGCCAGCAGCGCCCGTAATGAAGCTTTCTTT
CASSARNEAFF
>TRBJ2-1|few|TRBV11-2|.|13
TGTGCCAGCAGTCATGGCCGGTACAATGAGCAGTTCTTC
CASSHGRYNEQFF
>TRBJ2-3|.|TRBV5-1|.|15
TGCGCCAGCAGCTTGGAACAAGGAAGCACAGATACGCAGTATTTT
CASSLEQGSTDTQYF
>TRBJ2-3|.|TRBV7-9|.|15
TGTGCCAGCAGCCCCAAGGCAGGGGGCACAGATACGCAGTATTTT
CASSPKAGGTDTQYF
>TRBJ2-1|.|TRBV18|.|14
TGTGCCAGCTCACCCTTCCCGGCCGACAATGAGCAGTTCTTC
CASSPFPADNEQFF
>TRBJ2-3|.|TRBV7-7|.|14
TGTGCCAGCAGCTTAAACAGTTTCTCAGATACGCAGTATTTT
CASSLNSFSDTQYF
>TRBJ1-2|.|TRBV12-3/TRBV12-4|TRBD1|16
TGTGCCAGCAGTGGAACAGGGGGAGCTACCCCTTATGGCTACACCTTC
CASSGTGGATPYGYTF
>TRBJ2-7|.|TRBV12-3/TRBV12-4|.|17
TGTGCCAGCAGTCTTCGGTTTGGGGGAACTAGCTCCTACGAGCAGTACTTC
CASSLRFGGTSSYEQYF
>TRBJ2-1|.|TRBV12-3/TRBV12-4|.|18
TGTGCCAGCAGTTTGTGGGGGTCCGCGGGGAGCTCCTACAATGAGCAGTTCTTC
CASSLWGSAGSSYNEQFF
>TRBJ2-5|few|TRBV24-1|TRBD1|14
TGTGCCACCAGTGATGCCGGGACAGATGAGACCCAGTACTTC
CATSDAGTDETQYF
>TRBJ2-5|few|TRBV14|TRBD2|17
TGTGCCAGCAGCCAAGGCCCGGGACTAGCGGGAAAAGAGACCCAGTACTTC
CASSQGPGLAGKETQYF
>TRBJ2-7|.|TRBV20-1|.|14
TGCAGTGCTAGAAAGCCTAGCGCCTACTACGAGCAGTACTTC
CSARKPSAYYEQYF
>TRBJ2-1|.|TRBV6-2/TRBV6-3|TRBD2|15
TGTGCCAGCGGGGGGGAAACGGTGCACATCAATGAGCAGTTCTTC
CASGGETVHINEQFF
>TRBJ2-3|.|TRBV4-2|.|16
TGTGCCAGCAGCCAAGAATGGGGACCTAGCACAGATACGCAGTATTTT
CASSQEWGPSTDTQYF
>TRBJ2-3|.|TRBV5-1|.|14
TGCGCCAGCAGCGGGGGGGGCCGCACAGATACGCAGTATTTT
CASSGGGRTDTQYF
>TRBJ1-1|many|TRBV5-1|TRBD1|14
TGCGCCAGCAGCTTTTCCCCGGGACAGACTGAAGCTTTCTTT
CASSFSPGQTEAFF